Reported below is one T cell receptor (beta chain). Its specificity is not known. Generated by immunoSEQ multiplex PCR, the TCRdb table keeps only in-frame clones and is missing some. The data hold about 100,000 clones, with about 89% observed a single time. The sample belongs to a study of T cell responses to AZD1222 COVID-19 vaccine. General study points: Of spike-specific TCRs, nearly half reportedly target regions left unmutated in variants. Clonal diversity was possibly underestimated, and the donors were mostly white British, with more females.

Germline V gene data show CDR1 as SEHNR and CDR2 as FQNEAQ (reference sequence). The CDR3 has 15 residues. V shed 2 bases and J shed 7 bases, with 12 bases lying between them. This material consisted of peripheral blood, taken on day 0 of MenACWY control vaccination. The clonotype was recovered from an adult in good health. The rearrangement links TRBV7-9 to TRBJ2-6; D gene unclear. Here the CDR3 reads CASSLSVAYANVLTF. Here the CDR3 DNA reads TGTGCCAGCAGCTTATCTGTAGCTTACGCCAACGTCCTGACTTTC. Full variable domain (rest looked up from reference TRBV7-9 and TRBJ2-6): DTGVSQNPRHKITKRGQNVTFRCDPISEHNRLYWYRQTLGQGPEFLTYFQNEAQLEKSRLLSDRFSAERPKGSFSTLEIQRTEQGDSAMYLCASSLSVAYANVLTFGAGSRLTVL.